These 31 T cell receptor beta chains originate from one sample sequenced in a study of blood T cells in healthy people across ages. Primed by a sample-barcoded 5' primer and a J-beta primer mix, a second PCR proceeded for roughly 6 to 12 cycles. TCRdb itself ran the 5' RACE reads through MiXCR, one entry per CDR3 protein. The sample comprises almost 550,000 distinct CDR3 sequences, about 24% of which are singletons, and roughly 10% rests with the top ten. The same data also went into a second study, on T cells of mothers and their children.

Sequenced: blood. These receptors all stem from a boy aged 5-17 years in good health.

This sequence joins TRBV7-2 and TRBJ2-3; the D is unclear. CDR1 is SGHTA and CDR2 is FQGNSA in the germline V gene. CDR3 length equals 15 residues. V lost 1 base, J lost 7 bases, and 15 bases lay in between. The CDR3: CASSLGAYGPYTQYF. The DNA of the CDR3 is TGTGCCAGCAGCTTAGGGGCCTACGGCCCTTATACGCAGTATTTT.

V is TRBV4-1 and J is TRBJ2-3; 10 bases map to TRBD2. CDR3 length: 15 amino acids. Looked up from germline, CDR1 is MGHRA and CDR2 is YSYEKL. With V trimmed by 2 bases and J by 4 bases, 3 bases remained unmatched. The DNA of the CDR3 is TGCGCCAGCAGCCAACTAGCGGGAGTGGCAGATACGCAGTATTTT. As protein: CASSQLAGVADTQYF.

The chain combines TRBV7-9 with TRBJ2-3; no definite D call. Germline CDR1 and CDR2: SEHNR and FQNEAQ (reference sequence). This CDR3 is built from 13 residues. V shed 0 bases and J shed 6 bases, with 7 bases lying between them. The CDR3 nucleotides are TGTGCCAGCAGCTTAGCAGTACGTGATACGCAGTATTTT. Protein: CASSLAVRDTQYF.

This clonotype is a singleton in its sample. The J gene is TRBJ2-3, the V gene TRBV20-1; 9 positions match TRBD2. The length of the CDR3 is 16 residues. Germline loops: CDR1 DFQATT, CDR2 SNEGSKA (reference sequence). The V and J ends lost 4 bases and 0 bases, in that order; junction bases with no gene match: 8. The DNA of the CDR3 is TGCAGTGCTACCCGTCGACTAGCGGTCAGCACAGATACGCAGTATTTT. This encodes CSATRRLAVSTDTQYF.

The V and J genes are TRBV4-2 and TRBJ2-7, with TRBD2 matching over 9 bases. After removal of 1 base from V and 1 base from J, the junction contained 8 bases not matched to a gene. The CDR3 spans 17 residues. Germline lookup yields CDR1 LGHNA and CDR2 YNFKEQ. CDR3 nucleotide sequence: TGTGCCAGCAGCCAAGCTCTGGCGGGGGGGCAATCCTACGAGCAGTACTTC. This gives the protein CASSQALAGGQSYEQYF.

This clonotype was counted between two and nine times. This sequence joins TRBV7-9 and TRBJ1-2; no clear D gene. Germline CDR1 reads SEHNR; CDR2 reads FQNEAQ (reference sequence). Trimming took off 4 bases at V and 1 base at J, with 10 bases between the two ends. There are 14 residues in the CDR3. Written as DNA, the CDR3 is TGTGCCAGCAGCTCCCGGACGGGTAACTATGGCTACACCTTC. Its protein product is CASSSRTGNYGYTF.

This chain uses TRBV2 with TRBJ2-1; 9 positions agree with TRBD1. The CDR3 runs 16 residues. Germline-derived CDR1 and CDR2 are SNHLY and FYNNEI. V lost 6 bases and J lost 2; bases outside the gene matches: 8. CDR3 loop: CASRRGRTGAYNEQFF. CDR3 in DNA: TGTGCCAGCAGGAGGGGGAGGACAGGGGCCTACAATGAGCAGTTCTTC.

The V gene is TRBV30, the J gene TRBJ2-5; the D is unclear. The better agreement between TRBJ2-1 and the DNA end casts doubt on the J call. This CDR3 is built from 13 residues. Germline CDR1 reads GTSNPN; CDR2 reads SVGIG (reference sequence). CDR3 in amino acids: CAWTENPSDEQFF. The CDR3 DNA sequence: TGTGCCTGGACAGAGAATCCCTCCGATGAGCAGTTCTTC.

This clonotype was counted at least ten times. This chain links TRBV5-1 with TRBJ1-4; 12 bases align to TRBD1. The V segment lost 4 bases and the J segment 2 bases; nucleotides outside the gene matches: 3. Looked up from germline, CDR1 is SGHRS and CDR2 is YFSETQ. CDR3 size: 16 residues. In nucleotides, the CDR3 is TGCGCCAGCAGCCCGGGGACAGGGGGCACTAATGAAAAACTGTTTTTT. This sequence encodes CASSPGTGGTNEKLFF.

The chain employs TRBV4-3 and TRBJ2-1, with TRBD2 matching over 8 bases. The germline CDR1 and CDR2 sequences are LGHNA and YSLEER. After removal of 0 bases from V and 1 base from J, the junction contained 5 bases not matched to a gene. This CDR3 region has 17 residues. CDR3 protein: CASSQDRGGGSYNEQFF. The CDR3 DNA reads TGCGCCAGCAGCCAAGATCGGGGCGGGGGGTCCTACAATGAGCAGTTCTTC.

This clonotype was counted many times. The genes are TRBV12-3 or TRBV12-4 and TRBJ1-3, with D unresolved. The ends were cut back, 6 bases at V and 0 bases at J, with 12 bases in the middle. The CDR3 is made up of 15 amino acids. The CDR3 loop is CASRGAGPSGNTIYF. DNA for the CDR3: TGTGCCAGCAGGGGTGCCGGGCCCTCTGGAAACACCATATATTTT.

The V and J genes are TRBV28 and TRBJ2-7, with 9 nucleotides matching TRBD1. CDR3 length equals 16 residues. V dropped 6 bases and J dropped 5; count of bases not matched to a gene: 14. Germline loops: CDR1 MDHEN, CDR2 SYDVKM. CDR3 in DNA: TGTGCCAGCAGCTTCAGAGACTTGGGACAGGGCCACGAGCAGTACTTC. Its translation: CASSFRDLGQGHEQYF.

The CDR3 sequence: CASSPTGTGAYTIYF. CDR3 bases: TGTGCCAGCAGCCCTACCGGGACAGGGGCATACACCATATATTTT. The chain joins TRBV7-2 to TRBJ1-3; 10 nucleotides align to TRBD1. J lost 8 bases, V lost 5 bases, and 9 bases had no gene match. CDR3 size: 15 residues. Germline V gene lookup returns CDR1 SGHTA and CDR2 FQGNSA. The entire variable domain, with the rest obtained from reference TRBV7-2 and TRBJ1-3, is as follows: GAGVSQSPSNKVTEKGKDVELRCDPISGHTALYWYRQSLGQGLEFLIYFQGNSAPDKSGLPSDRFSAERTGGSVSTLTIQRTQQEDSAVYLCASSPTGTGAYTIYFGEGSWLTVV.

The chain links TRBV5-1 to TRBJ2-6; 10 bases are a match to TRBD1. Germline CDR1 SGHRS, CDR2 YFSETQ. J was trimmed by 0 bases and V by 4 bases; bases with no gene match: 7. CDR3 length: 18 residues. The CDR3 here is CASSPIRDRGSGANVLTF. CDR3 DNA sequence: TGCGCCAGCAGCCCAATCCGGGACAGGGGCTCTGGGGCCAACGTCCTGACTTTC.

This clonotype showed up many times. The chain carries TRBV28 and TRBJ1-2; D not resolved. The CDR3 loop spans 12 amino acids. The V gene lost 6 bases and the J gene lost 4 bases, with 9 bases spanning the gap. CDR1 and CDR2 (germline): MDHEN, SYDVKM. In DNA, the CDR3 is TGTGCCAGCAGCTTAGCGGGCTATGGCTACACCTTC. It encodes CASSLAGYGYTF.

This clonotype has only a few counts. The CDR3: CASSDGLAGIYNEQFF. The CDR3 region has the DNA TGTGCCAGCAGTGACGGGCTAGCGGGGATCTACAATGAGCAGTTCTTC. This chain uses TRBV2 with TRBJ2-1, with 9 nucleotides matching TRBD2. With 3 bases clipped from V and 3 bases from J, the junction kept 6 bases outside the gene matches. This CDR3 is built from 16 residues. Germline values: CDR1 SNHLY, CDR2 FYNNEI.

The rearrangement uses TRBV5-1 and TRBJ1-1; D is unresolved. The V end lost 2 bases, the J end lost 0 bases, and 17 bases lay between the germline ends. Germline assignment: CDR1 SGHRS and CDR2 YFSETQ. CDR3 length equals 17 residues. CDR3 region: CASSLVPGGRMNTEAFF. The CDR3, as DNA: TGCGCCAGCAGCTTAGTACCGGGAGGGCGTATGAACACTGAAGCTTTCTTT.

This rearrangement joins TRBV10-3 to TRBJ1-1; TRBD1 aligns across 11 bases. This CDR3 is built from 14 residues. Germline CDR1 reads ENHRY; CDR2 reads SYGVKD. J gave up 3 bases and V 4 bases, and 1 base lay outside the gene matches. The CDR3 loop reads CAISGTGGDTEAFF. The CDR3 nucleotides read TGTGCCATCAGTGGGACAGGGGGCGACACTGAAGCTTTCTTT.

This chain joins TRBV14 and TRBJ2-7, with D tentatively TRBD1 or TRBD2 (5 bases each). Germline CDR1 is SGHDN and CDR2 is FVKESK. The ends were cut back, 1 base at V and 6 bases at J, with 22 bases in the middle. This CDR3 region has 17 residues. This CDR3 reads CASSQVAGAGFGFEQYF. CDR3 nucleotides: TGTGCCAGCAGCCAAGTGGCCGGGGCAGGGTTTGGTTTCGAGCAGTACTTC.

The chain has TRBV25-1 and TRBJ2-1; 11 bases align to TRBD1. The J call is doubtful: the DNA matches TRBJ2-5 better. The CDR3 totals 15 residues. Germline assignment: CDR1 MGHDK and CDR2 SYGVNS. CDR3 residues: CASSEMGDRGKTQYF. DNA for the CDR3: TGTGCCAGCAGTGAAATGGGGGACAGGGGGAAGACCCAGTACTTC.

In this sample, this clonotype turned up a few times. V usage is TRBV20-1 and J usage is TRBJ1-2; D not resolved. This CDR3 comprises 11 residues. Germline V gives CDR1 DFQATT, CDR2 SNEGSKA (reference sequence). V was pared by 0 bases and J by 10 bases, with 9 bases between. This chain's CDR3 is CSARDGVTYTF. The CDR3 nucleotides read TGCAGTGCTAGAGACGGAGTAACCTACACCTTC.

This clonotype has only a few counts. The chain is built from TRBV29-1 and TRBJ1-2; no definite D call. CDR1 SQVTM and CDR2 ANQGSEA come from the germline V gene. This CDR3 comprises 12 residues. V shed 3 bases and J shed 4 bases, with 9 bases lying between them. CDR3 amino acids: CSVDQTTYGYTF. The CDR3 region has the DNA TGCAGCGTTGACCAAACCACCTATGGCTACACCTTC.

The rearrangement joins TRBV28 to TRBJ1-2; D gene uncertain. The CDR3 has 11 amino acids. V was cut by 7 bases and J by 4 bases, with 7 bases left in between. The V gene's germline CDR1 is MDHEN and CDR2 SYDVKM. CDR3 amino acids: CASTKSYGYTF. The CDR3 nucleotides are TGTGCCAGCACCAAGAGCTATGGCTACACCTTC.

This chain uses TRBV12-5 with TRBJ2-5, with D possibly being TRBD1 (5 bases). V lost 0 bases to trimming and J lost 1 base, with 12 bases between them. This CDR3 is 16 amino acids long. Germline values: CDR1 LGHNT, CDR2 FRNRAP. In DNA, the CDR3 is TGTGCTAGTGGTTTGGTACTGCAGGGTACCCAAGAGACCCAGTACTTC. Encoded protein: CASGLVLQGTQETQYF.

This clonotype was seen a few times. The CDR3 loop is CASSQSGNTEAFF. DNA of the CDR3: TGTGCCAGCAGCCAGTCCGGGAACACTGAAGCTTTCTTT. The V gene is TRBV7-3, the J gene TRBJ1-1, with D uncertain. Trimming cost V 5 bases and J 1 base, with 8 bases left between them. Looked up from germline, CDR1 is SGHTA and CDR2 is FQGTGA. CDR3 length: 13 amino acids.

This clonotype has only a few counts. The chain recombines TRBV19 with TRBJ2-5; D is possibly TRBD1 (6 bases). Trimming took off 5 bases at V and 5 bases at J, with 12 bases between the two ends. Looked up from germline, CDR1 is LNHDA and CDR2 is SQIVND (reference sequence). The CDR3 contains 13 residues. CDR3 in DNA: TGTGCCAGTAGTCCAGGGGATAGGGAGACCCAGTACTTC. Its protein is CASSPGDRETQYF.

This chain links TRBV5-5 with TRBJ1-4; D is undetermined. The CDR3 consists of 14 residues. Trimming stripped 4 bases from V and 5 bases from J, with 12 bases between. Looked up from germline, CDR1 is SGHKS and CDR2 is YYEKEE (reference sequence). The CDR3 loop is CASSQGNVNEKLFF. In DNA, the CDR3 is TGTGCCAGCAGCCAAGGAAACGTGAATGAAAAACTGTTTTTT.

The gene calls are TRBV3-1 and TRBJ2-3; D uncertain. Germline V gene lookup returns CDR1 LGHDT and CDR2 YNNKEL (reference sequence). V was shortened by 2 bases and J by 0 bases, with 12 bases between the two germline ends. The CDR3 loop spans 16 amino acids. CDR3 nucleotides: TGTGCCAGCAGCCAACTTATCCCAGGCAGCACAGATACGCAGTATTTT. Translated: CASSQLIPGSTDTQYF.

V gene TRBV20-1 combines with J gene TRBJ2-7; the D is unclear. The CDR3 is made up of 13 amino acids. Germline CDR1 and CDR2: DFQATT and SNEGSKA (reference sequence). V was shortened by 3 bases and J by 3 bases, with 12 bases between the two germline ends. The CDR3 loop reads CSASDIDDYEQYF. CDR3 coding DNA: TGCAGTGCTAGTGACATAGATGACTACGAGCAGTACTTC.

The genes are TRBV12-3 or TRBV12-4 and TRBJ2-5; D is uncertain. This CDR3 is 15 amino acids long. The V gene lost 8 bases and the J gene lost 5 bases, with 21 bases spanning the gap. The CDR3: CASGPGPQVGETQYF. In DNA, the CDR3 is TGTGCCAGCGGTCCGGGCCCGCAAGTTGGGGAGACCCAGTACTTC.

This clonotype appeared once. The chain has TRBV5-5 and TRBJ1-3; D not certain. Trimming took off 0 bases at V and 0 bases at J, with 7 bases between the two ends. Germline V gene sequence: CDR1 SGHKS, CDR2 YYEKEE (reference sequence). The length of the CDR3 is 15 residues. The chain's CDR3 is CASSLDGVSGNTIYF. In DNA, the CDR3 is TGTGCCAGCAGCTTGGACGGAGTCTCTGGAAACACCATATATTTT. The whole variable domain, remainder taken from reference TRBV5-5 and TRBJ1-3, is DAGVTQSPTHLIKTRGQQVTLRCSPISGHKSVSWYQQVLGQGPQFIFQYYEKEERGRGNFPDRFSARQFPNYSSELNVNALLLGDSALYLCASSLDGVSGNTIYFGEGSWLTVV.